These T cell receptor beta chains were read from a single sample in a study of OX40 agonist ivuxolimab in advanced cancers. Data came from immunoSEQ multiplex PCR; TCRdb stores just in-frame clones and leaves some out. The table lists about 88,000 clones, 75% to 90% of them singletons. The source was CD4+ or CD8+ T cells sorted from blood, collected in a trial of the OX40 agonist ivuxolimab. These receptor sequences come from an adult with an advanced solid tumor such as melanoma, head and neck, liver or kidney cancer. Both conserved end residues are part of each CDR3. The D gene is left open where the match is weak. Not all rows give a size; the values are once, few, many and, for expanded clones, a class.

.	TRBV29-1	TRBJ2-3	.	CSGRRRGRSDTQYF	TGCAGCGGCCGGAGGCGGGGAAGATCAGATACGCAGTATTTT
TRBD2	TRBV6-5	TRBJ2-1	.	CASGSGGLYNEQFF	TGTGCCAGCGGAAGCGGGGGCCTTTACAATGAGCAGTTCTTC
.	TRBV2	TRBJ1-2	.	CASSDRNRGYTF	TGTGCCAGCAGTGATCGTAACAGGGGCTACACCTTC
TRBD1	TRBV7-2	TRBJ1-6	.	CASSAPGGGSAYNSPLHF	TGTGCCAGCAGCGCACCAGGGGGAGGCAGCGCCTATAATTCACCCCTCCACTTT
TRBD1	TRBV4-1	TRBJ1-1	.	CASSQGDGTGGAFF	TGCGCCAGCAGCCAAGGGGATGGGACAGGTGGAGCTTTCTTT
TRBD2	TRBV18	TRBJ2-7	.	CASSTGTSAYEQYF	TGTGCCAGCTCGACCGGGACTAGCGCCTACGAGCAGTACTTC
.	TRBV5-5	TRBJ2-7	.	CASSLVERSYEQYF	TGTGCCAGCAGCTTGGTTGAGCGTTCCTACGAGCAGTACTTC
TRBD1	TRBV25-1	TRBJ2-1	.	CASGEPGQGRYEQFF	TGTGCCAGCGGGGAACCGGGACAGGGGCGGTATGAGCAGTTCTTC
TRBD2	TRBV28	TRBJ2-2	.	CASTFTIAGVRTGELFF	TGTGCCAGCACCTTCACGATAGCGGGAGTACGGACCGGGGAGCTGTTTTTT
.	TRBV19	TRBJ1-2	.	CASTSRQSPNYGYTF	TGTGCCAGTACCTCTCGGCAGAGTCCAAACTATGGCTACACCTTC
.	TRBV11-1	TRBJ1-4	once	CASSTGRHNEKLFF	TGTGCCAGCAGCACGGGACGCCATAATGAAAAACTGTTTTTT
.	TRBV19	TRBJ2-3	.	CASSIIFTDTQYF	TGTGCCAGTAGTATAATCTTTACAGATACGCAGTATTTT
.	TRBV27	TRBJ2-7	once	CASSPRGAQSYEQYF	TGTGCCAGCAGTCCCCGGGGGGCGCAGTCCTACGAGCAGTACTTC
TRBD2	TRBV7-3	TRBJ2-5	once	CASRKSSGVGETQYF	TGTGCCAGCCGCAAATCTAGCGGGGTAGGAGAGACCCAGTACTTC
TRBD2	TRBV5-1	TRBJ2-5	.	CASSLAGASGIVQETQYF	TGCGCCAGCAGCTTGGCGGGTGCTAGCGGGATAGTACAAGAGACCCAGTACTTC
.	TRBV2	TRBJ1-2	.	CASSEVYGYTF	TGTGCCAGCAGTGAAGTTTATGGCTACACCTTC
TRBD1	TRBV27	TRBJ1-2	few	CASSLSGTGGRGYTF	TGTGCCAGCAGTTTATCGGGGACAGGGGGCAGAGGCTACACCTTC
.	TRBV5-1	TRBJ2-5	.	CASSMSPAGLQETQYF	TGCGCCAGCAGCATGTCCCCGGCAGGGCTTCAAGAGACCCAGTACTTC
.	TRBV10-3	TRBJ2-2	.	CAIRGGGNRAGELFF	TGTGCCATCAGGGGGGGCGGGAACCGGGCCGGGGAGCTGTTTTTT
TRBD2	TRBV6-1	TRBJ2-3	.	CASSGLAGNTDTQYF	TGTGCCAGCAGTGGACTAGCGGGGAACACAGATACGCAGTATTTT
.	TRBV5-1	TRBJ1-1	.	CASSSRAAGNTEAFF	TGCGCCAGCAGCTCTCGGGCCGCGGGGAACACTGAAGCTTTCTTT
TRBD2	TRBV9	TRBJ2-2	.	CASSGKLAGGYTGELFF	TGTGCCAGCAGCGGGAAACTAGCGGGGGGATACACCGGGGAGCTGTTTTTT
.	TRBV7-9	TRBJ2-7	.	CASSLRGGSSYEQYF	TGTGCCAGCAGCTTACGTGGCGGAAGCTCCTACGAGCAGTACTTC
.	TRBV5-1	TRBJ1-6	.	CASSPREWGYNSPLHF	TGCGCCAGCAGCCCGAGGGAGTGGGGCTATAATTCACCCCTCCACTTT
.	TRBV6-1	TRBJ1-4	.	CASRARETNEKLFF	TGTGCCAGCAGGGCAAGGGAGACTAATGAAAAACTGTTTTTT
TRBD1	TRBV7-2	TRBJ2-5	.	CASSPGTTGTGTETQYF	TGTGCCAGCAGCCCAGGGACCACCGGGACAGGGACAGAGACCCAGTACTTC
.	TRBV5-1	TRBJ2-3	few	CASSDDTGRVQYF	TGCGCCAGCAGCGACGACACGGGGCGAGTGCAGTATTTT
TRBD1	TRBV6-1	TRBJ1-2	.	CASSEAATGNYGYTF	TGTGCCAGCAGTGAAGCGGCGACAGGGAACTATGGCTACACCTTC
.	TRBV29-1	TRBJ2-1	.	CSAGWGFSTRNEQFF	TGCAGCGCCGGTTGGGGATTTAGTACGAGAAATGAGCAGTTCTTC
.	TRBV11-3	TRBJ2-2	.	CASSPQGTGELFF	TGTGCCAGCAGCCCCCAGGGCACCGGGGAGCTGTTTTTT
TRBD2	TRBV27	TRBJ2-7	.	CASRFLAGRDYEQYF	TGTGCCAGCAGATTCTTAGCGGGACGCGACTACGAGCAGTACTTC
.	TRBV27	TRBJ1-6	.	CASSSGVGSYNSPLHF	TGTGCCAGCAGTTCAGGGGTTGGCTCCTATAATTCACCCCTCCACTTT
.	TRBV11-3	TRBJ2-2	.	CASSLGQNTGELFF	TGTGCCAGCAGCTTAGGACAGAACACCGGGGAGCTGTTTTTT
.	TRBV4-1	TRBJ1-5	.	CASSQGTADSNQPQHF	TGCGCCAGCAGCCAAGGAACAGCAGATAGCAATCAGCCCCAGCATTTT